Listed below are T cell receptor beta chains from one sample, sequenced in a study of CD8 T cells in Susac syndrome. TCRdb analysed the immunoSEQ multiplex PCR reads with MiXCR anew, one entry per CDR3 protein. Of more than 120,000 distinct CDR3 sequences in the sample, approximately 94% are singletons; the top ten hold approximately 0.08%. The sequenced sample consisted of CD4+ T cells from PBMCs. The receptor set was obtained from a human donor in good health. Each CDR3 is given without its conserved first and last residue. The order of the fields is CDR3 protein, J gene, V gene.

CDR3aa: ASSIGGELTDTQY
j_gene: TRBJ2-3
v_gene: TRBV19

CDR3aa: ASSEHTGTPSYNEQF
j_gene: TRBJ2-1
v_gene: TRBV25-1

CDR3aa: SALNTENTEAF
j_gene: TRBJ1-1
v_gene: TRBV20-1

CDR3aa: SARDWGGRQETQY
j_gene: TRBJ2-5
v_gene: TRBV20-1

CDR3aa: SSRLVQETQY
j_gene: TRBJ2-5
v_gene: TRBV29-1

CDR3aa: AISAPPGGHEQF
j_gene: TRBJ2-1
v_gene: TRBV10-3

CDR3aa: ASCFLGTGTTYEQY
j_gene: TRBJ2-7
v_gene: TRBV12-3/TRBV12-4

CDR3aa: ASSVALAGETQY
j_gene: TRBJ2-5
v_gene: TRBV9

CDR3aa: ASSQGLMNTEAF
j_gene: TRBJ1-1
v_gene: TRBV3-1

CDR3aa: ASSLSGTAKNIQY
j_gene: TRBJ2-4
v_gene: TRBV6-2/TRBV6-3

CDR3aa: ASSPGRINRDTQY
j_gene: TRBJ2-3
v_gene: TRBV6-6

CDR3aa: ASRLAGGGYNEQF
j_gene: TRBJ2-1
v_gene: TRBV6-1

CDR3aa: ASSVGFMDTEAF
j_gene: TRBJ1-1
v_gene: TRBV19

CDR3aa: ASTWGALGRETQY
j_gene: TRBJ2-5
v_gene: TRBV2

CDR3aa: ASSLGQGLVNTIY
j_gene: TRBJ1-3
v_gene: TRBV12-3/TRBV12-4

CDR3aa: ASSQASGRQY
j_gene: TRBJ2-3
v_gene: TRBV14

CDR3aa: ASSKLQETQY
j_gene: TRBJ2-5
v_gene: TRBV28

CDR3aa: ASSQEFLGQYNEQF
j_gene: TRBJ2-1
v_gene: TRBV5-7

CDR3aa: AWSPASINQPQH
j_gene: TRBJ1-5
v_gene: TRBV30

CDR3aa: ASSQDWQGNEKLF
j_gene: TRBJ1-4
v_gene: TRBV3-1

CDR3aa: ASSLTGGRGQETQY
j_gene: TRBJ2-5
v_gene: TRBV11-2